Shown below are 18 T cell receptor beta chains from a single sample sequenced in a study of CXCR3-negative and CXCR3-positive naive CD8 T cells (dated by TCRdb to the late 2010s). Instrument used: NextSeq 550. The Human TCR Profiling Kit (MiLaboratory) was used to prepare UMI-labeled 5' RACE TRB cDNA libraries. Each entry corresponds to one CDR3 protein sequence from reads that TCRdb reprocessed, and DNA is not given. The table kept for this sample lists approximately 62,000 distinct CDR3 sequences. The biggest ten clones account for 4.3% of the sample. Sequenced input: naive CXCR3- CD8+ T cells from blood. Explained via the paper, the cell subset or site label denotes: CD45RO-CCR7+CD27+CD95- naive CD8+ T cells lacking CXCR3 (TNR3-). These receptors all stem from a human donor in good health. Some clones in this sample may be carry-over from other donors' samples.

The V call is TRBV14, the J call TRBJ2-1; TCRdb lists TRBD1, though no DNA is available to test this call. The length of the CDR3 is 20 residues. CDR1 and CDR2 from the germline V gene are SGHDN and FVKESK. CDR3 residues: CASSQDEEDRVRALGNEQFF.

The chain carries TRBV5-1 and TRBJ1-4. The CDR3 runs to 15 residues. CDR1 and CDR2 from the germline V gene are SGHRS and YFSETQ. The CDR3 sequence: CASSLEGTTNEKLFF.

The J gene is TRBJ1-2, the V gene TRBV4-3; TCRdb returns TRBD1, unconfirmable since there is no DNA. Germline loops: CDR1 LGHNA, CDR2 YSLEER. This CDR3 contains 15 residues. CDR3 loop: CASSQEKTGRDGYTF.

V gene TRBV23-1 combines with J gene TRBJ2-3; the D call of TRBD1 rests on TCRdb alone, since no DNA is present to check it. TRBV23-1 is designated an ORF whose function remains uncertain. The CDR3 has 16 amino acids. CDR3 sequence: CASSQSGRISTDTQYF.

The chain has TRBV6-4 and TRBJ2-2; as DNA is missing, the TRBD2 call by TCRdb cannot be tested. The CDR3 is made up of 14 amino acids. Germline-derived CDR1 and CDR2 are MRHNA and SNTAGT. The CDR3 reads CASSPGVSTGELFF.

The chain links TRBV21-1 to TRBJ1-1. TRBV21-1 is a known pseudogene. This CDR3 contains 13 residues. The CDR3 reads CASSRTENTEAFF.

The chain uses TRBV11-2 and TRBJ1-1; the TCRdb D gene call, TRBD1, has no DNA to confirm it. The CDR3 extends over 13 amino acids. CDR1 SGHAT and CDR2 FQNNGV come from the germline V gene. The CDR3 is CASSPGTVIEAFF.

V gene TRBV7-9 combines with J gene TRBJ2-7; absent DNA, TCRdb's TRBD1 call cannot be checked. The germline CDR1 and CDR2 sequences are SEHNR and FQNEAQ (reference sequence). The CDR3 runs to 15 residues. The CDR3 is CASSLPGQGSYEQYF. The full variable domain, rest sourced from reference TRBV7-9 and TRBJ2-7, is DTGVSQNPRHKITKRGQNVTFRCDPISEHNRLYWYRQTLGQGPEFLTYFQNEAQLEKSRLLSDRFSAERPKGSFSTLEIQRTEQGDSAMYLCASSLPGQGSYEQYFGPGTRLTVT.

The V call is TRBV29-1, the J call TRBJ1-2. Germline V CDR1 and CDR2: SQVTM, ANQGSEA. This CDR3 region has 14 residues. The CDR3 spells CSVEDQQVNYGYTF.

CDR3 protein: CASSPRDSSGVRGNTIYF. The chain combines TRBV7-9 with TRBJ1-3; TCRdb's D call of TRBD1 is untestable without DNA. The germline V gene encodes CDR1 SEHNR and CDR2 FQNEAQ (reference sequence). The CDR3 extends over 18 amino acids.

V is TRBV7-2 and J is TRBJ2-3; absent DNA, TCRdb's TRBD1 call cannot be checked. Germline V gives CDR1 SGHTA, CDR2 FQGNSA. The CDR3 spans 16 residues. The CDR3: CASSLRDRTTTDTQYF.

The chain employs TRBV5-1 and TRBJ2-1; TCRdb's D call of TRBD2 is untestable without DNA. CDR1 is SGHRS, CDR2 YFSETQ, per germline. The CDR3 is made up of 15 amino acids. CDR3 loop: CASSWTSGSIDEQFF.

The CDR3 protein is CSTSGGGNEKLFF. This rearrangement joins TRBV29-1 to TRBJ1-4; TCRdb names TRBD1, which stays unverified in the absence of DNA. The germline gives CDR1 SQVTM, CDR2 ANQGSEA. This CDR3 has 13 amino acids.

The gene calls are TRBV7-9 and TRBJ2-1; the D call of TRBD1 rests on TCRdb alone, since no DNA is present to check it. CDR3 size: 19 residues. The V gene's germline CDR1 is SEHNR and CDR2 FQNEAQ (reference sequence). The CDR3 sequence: CASSLPGQGNNGSYNEQFF.

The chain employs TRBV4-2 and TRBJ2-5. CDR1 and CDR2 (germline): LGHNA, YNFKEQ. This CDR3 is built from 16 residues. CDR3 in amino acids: CASSQDAAKAAETQYF.

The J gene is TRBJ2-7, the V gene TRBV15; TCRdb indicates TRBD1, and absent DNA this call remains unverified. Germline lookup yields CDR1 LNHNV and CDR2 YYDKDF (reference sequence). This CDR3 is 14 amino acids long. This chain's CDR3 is CATSFDRGRREQYF.

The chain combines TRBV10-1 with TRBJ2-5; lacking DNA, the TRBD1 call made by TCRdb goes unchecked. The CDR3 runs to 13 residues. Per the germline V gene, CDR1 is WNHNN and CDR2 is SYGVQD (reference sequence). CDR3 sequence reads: CASGGQGSETQYF.

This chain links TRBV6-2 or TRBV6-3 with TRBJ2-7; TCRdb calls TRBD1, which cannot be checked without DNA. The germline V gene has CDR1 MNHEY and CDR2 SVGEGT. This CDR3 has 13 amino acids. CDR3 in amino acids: CANAGTGTYEQYF.